Below are 8 T cell receptor beta chains sequenced from a single sample in a study of blood T cell repertoires in COVID-19. The table came from immunoSEQ multiplex PCR; TCRdb's copy has only in-frame clones and leaves some out. The data hold 300,000 to 400,000 clones, with about 90% observed a single time. Sequencing was performed on peripheral blood. The receptors originated from a woman between 45 and 65 years old with COVID-19, enrolled during active disease.

The chain joins TRBV7-3 to TRBJ1-1; the D is unclear. Germline lookup yields CDR1 SGHTA and CDR2 FQGTGA. The CDR3 consists of 14 residues. V shed 3 bases and J shed 1 base, with 9 bases lying between them. CDR3 amino acids: CASSFSAGNTEAFF. Written as DNA, the CDR3 is TGTGCCAGCAGCTTTTCGGCAGGGAACACTGAAGCTTTCTTT. Full variable domain (remainder filled in from reference TRBV7-3 and TRBJ1-1): GAGVSQTPSNKVTEKGKYVELRCDPISGHTALYWYRQSLGQGPEFLIYFQGTGAADDSGLPNDRFFAVRPEGSVSTLKIQRTERGDSAVYLCASSFSAGNTEAFFGQGTRLTVV.

The chain joins TRBV30 to TRBJ2-1; possible D gene TRBD1, 5 bases. The CDR3 totals 13 residues. Germline-derived CDR1 and CDR2 are GTSNPN and SVGIG (reference sequence). The V and J ends lost 4 bases and 3 bases respectively, with 10 bases between them. CDR3 in amino acids: CAWTQGFYNEQFF. In DNA form, the CDR3 reads TGTGCCTGGACGCAGGGCTTCTACAATGAGCAGTTCTTC.

The chain has TRBV19 and TRBJ2-5, with a possible D match to TRBD1 (6 bases). The length of the CDR3 is 15 residues. CDR1 and CDR2 (germline): LNHDA, SQIVND (reference sequence). Between the trimmed V and J ends, which lost 0 bases and 6 bases, there was a span of 14 bases. CDR3 sequence: CASSIELSGAQTQYF. The CDR3 DNA follows: TGTGCCAGTAGTATAGAGCTATCAGGGGCCCAGACCCAGTACTTC.

The chain carries TRBV5-4 and TRBJ1-1; no definite D call. V was pared by 2 bases and J by 6 bases, with 11 bases between. The CDR3 is made up of 13 amino acids. Germline V gives CDR1 SGHNT, CDR2 YYREEE (reference sequence). The CDR3 DNA reads as TGTGCCAGCAGCTTTTTTCGGAGGGCTGAAGCTTTCTTT. This translates into CASSFFRRAEAFF.

In the case of this clone: The same CDR3 is also encoded by other DNA sequences in this sample. This chain joins TRBV18 and TRBJ1-1; TRBD1 agrees at 11 bases. The CDR3 contains 16 residues. Trimming removed 2 bases from V and 2 bases from J; junction bases left unmatched: 4. Germline CDR1 KGHSH, CDR2 LQKENI. Written as DNA, the CDR3 is TGTGCCAGCTCACCAATACGGACAGGGGGCAACACTGAAGCTTTCTTT. Residues: CASSPIRTGGNTEAFF.

V gene TRBV5-1 combines with J gene TRBJ2-7; 7 nucleotides match TRBD1. The CDR3 totals 13 residues. V dropped 4 bases and J dropped 2; count of bases not matched to a gene: 3. Germline-derived CDR1 and CDR2 are SGHRS and YFSETQ. CDR3 DNA sequence: TGCGCCAGCAGCGCAACAGGGGCCTACGAGCAGTACTTC. It yields the protein CASSATGAYEQYF. The full variable domain, completed using reference TRBV5-1 and TRBJ2-7, is KAGVTQTPRYLIKTRGQQVTLSCSPISGHRSVSWYQQTPGQGLQFLFEYFSETQRNKGNFPGRFSGRQFSNSRSEMNVSTLELGDSALYLCASSATGAYEQYFGPGTRLTVT.

The chain links TRBV4-2 to TRBJ2-3; 9 bases are a match to TRBD2. V lost 0 bases and J lost 2; bases outside the gene matches: 12. The CDR3 runs to 19 residues. The germline gives CDR1 LGHNA, CDR2 YNFKEQ. The CDR3 region has the DNA TGTGCCAGCAGCCAAGAGAGGGTGAGTCTAGCGGGGTCCACAGATACGCAGTATTTT. Its translation is CASSQERVSLAGSTDTQYF.

This chain links TRBV5-6 with TRBJ2-1, with D perhaps TRBD2 (6 bases). The CDR3 extends over 16 amino acids. V lost 7 bases and J lost 3, with 20 bases in between. Per the germline V gene, CDR1 is SGHDT and CDR2 is YYEEEE. CDR3 in amino acids: CASGGFGSTLYNEQFF. DNA for the CDR3: TGTGCCAGCGGTGGGTTCGGGAGCACCCTCTACAATGAGCAGTTCTTC.